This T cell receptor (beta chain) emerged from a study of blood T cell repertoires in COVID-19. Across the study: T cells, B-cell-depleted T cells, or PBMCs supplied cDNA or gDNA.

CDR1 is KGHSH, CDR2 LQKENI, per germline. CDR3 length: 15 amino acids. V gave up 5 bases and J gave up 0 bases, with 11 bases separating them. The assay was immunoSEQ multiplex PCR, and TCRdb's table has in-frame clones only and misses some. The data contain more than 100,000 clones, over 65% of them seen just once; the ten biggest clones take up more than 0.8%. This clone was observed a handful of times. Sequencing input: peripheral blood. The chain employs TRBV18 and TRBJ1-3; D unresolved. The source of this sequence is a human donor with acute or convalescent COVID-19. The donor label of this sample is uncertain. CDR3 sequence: CASSETQVSGNTIYF. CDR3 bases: TGTGCCAGCTCAGAGACACAAGTCTCTGGAAACACCATATATTTT.